The T cell receptor (beta chain) under discussion was sequenced for a study of cytomegalovirus exposure and HLA in healthy donors. PCR used 60 Vbeta primers and 13 Jbeta primers. This table comes from immunoSEQ multiplex PCR, and its TCRdb copy is limited to in-frame clones, with some not included. Seen here are under 200,000 clones, approximately 79% observed once, and the top ten hold more than 13%. The V segment lost 6 bases and the J segment 6 bases; nucleotides outside the gene matches: 7. Per the germline V gene, CDR1 is GTSNPN and CDR2 is SVGIG (reference sequence). This CDR3 has 15 amino acids. Study outcomes and limitations: Clonal expansion, a later analysis showed, was greater in HLA-associated TCR beta chains than in equally common others. V segments that were indistinguishable, TRBV6-2 and TRBV6-3 among them, were omitted from analysis. For most TCR beta V segments, an earlier analysis put the productive rate at about 87% or about 30% of the time. In a later analysis, V- and J-gene trimming of beta chains associated with a DCLRE1C missense variant, replicated independently.

This clone was found once. Its antigen is as yet unknown. Sequenced: PBMCs. This TCR came from a man aged 50-60 years in good health and CMV-seropositive. This chain connects TRBV30 to TRBJ2-3; TRBD2 aligns across 15 bases. The CDR3 spells CACRTSGGALDTQYF. Written as DNA, the CDR3 is TGTGCCTGCCGGACTAGCGGGGGGGCCTTGGATACGCAGTATTTT.